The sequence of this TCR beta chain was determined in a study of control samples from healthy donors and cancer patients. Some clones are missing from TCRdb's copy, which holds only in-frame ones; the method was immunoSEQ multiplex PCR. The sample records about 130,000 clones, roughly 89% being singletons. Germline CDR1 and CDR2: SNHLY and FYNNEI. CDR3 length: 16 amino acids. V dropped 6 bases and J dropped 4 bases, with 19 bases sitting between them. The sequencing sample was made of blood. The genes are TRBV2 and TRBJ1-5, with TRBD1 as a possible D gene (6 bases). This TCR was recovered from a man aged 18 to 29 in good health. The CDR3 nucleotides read TGTGCCAGCAGGTGGGACACCGAACCGGGAAATCAGCCCCAGCATTTT. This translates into CASRWDTEPGNQPQHF.